The clone carrying this TCR beta chain came up once. Its antigen is not identified. This CDR3 is 14 amino acids long. Germline V gene sequence: CDR1 SGHTA, CDR2 FQGNSA. The V and J ends lost 5 bases and 13 bases respectively, with 21 bases between them. This sample was taken from a study of cytomegalovirus exposure and HLA in healthy donors. General study findings and limits: Cytomegalovirus status was reportedly diagnosed by the classifier with high specificity and sensitivity. A later analysis linked a missense DCLRE1C variant to TCR beta V- and J-gene trimming. Earlier analysis found most TCR beta V segments productive about 87% or about 30% of the time. According to the study, approximately 150 TCR beta chains were cytomegalovirus-associated.

PCR used 60 Vbeta primers and 13 Jbeta primers. The repertoire was sequenced with immunoSEQ multiplex PCR; TCRdb's copy has only in-frame clones and lacks some. The table includes approximately 200,000 clones, more than 75% detected once. The rearrangement links TRBV7-2 to TRBJ1-5; tentatively, D is TRBD1 (6 bases). The sequence came from a woman aged 50 to 65 in good health and CMV-seropositive. The sequenced sample was PBMCs. For the CDR3, the DNA is TGTGCCAGCAGCCTAAGGCCAGGGGTTAAGGAGCAGCATTTT. It specifies CASSLRPGVKEQHF. Full variable domain (outside the CDR3, taken from reference TRBV7-2 and TRBJ1-5): GAGVSQSPSNKVTEKGKDVELRCDPISGHTALYWYRQSLGQGLEFLIYFQGNSAPDKSGLPSDRFSAERTGGSVSTLTIQRTQQEDSAVYLCASSLRPGVKEQHFGDGTRLSIL.